This is a list of T cell receptor beta chains from one sample in a study of blood T cell repertoires in COVID-19. The data were produced by immunoSEQ multiplex PCR, yet TCRdb's version contains in-frame clones alone and is incomplete. The sample lists approximately 130,000 clones, about four fifths occurring once. Sequences were obtained from peripheral blood. The receptors were gathered from a man older than 75 with acute or convalescent COVID-19. The CDR3 runs from the conserved cysteine through the conserved F or W. The D gene is left open where the match is weak. Size tells how often a clone was seen (once, few, many) or the class of an expanded clone, and some rows leave it out.

>TRBJ1-5|once|NA|TRBV7-2
CASSPQDGTGEPQHF
TGTGCCAGCAGCCCCCAGGACGGGACGGGGGAGCCCCAGCATTTT
>TRBJ1-3|NA|NA|TRBV28
CASSLGAQGSGNTIYF
TGTGCCAGCAGTCTGGGGGCACAGGGCTCTGGAAACACCATATATTTT
>TRBJ2-7|NA|TRBD1|TRBV7-9
CASSLVQGAYEQYF
TGTGCCAGCAGCTTAGTCCAGGGGGCGTACGAGCAGTACTTC
>TRBJ2-7|once|NA|TRBV3-1/TRBV3-2
CASSQGSASSYEQYF
TGTGCCAGCAGCCAAGGCTCGGCTAGCTCCTACGAGCAGTACTTC
>TRBJ1-5|NA|NA|TRBV3-1/TRBV3-2
CASSQENGQPQHF
TGTGCCAGCAGCCAAGAAAACGGTCAGCCCCAGCATTTT
>TRBJ2-3|once|NA|TRBV30
CAWSVGGGVDTQYF
TGTGCCTGGAGTGTGGGGGGAGGTGTAGATACGCAGTATTTT
>TRBJ2-1|NA|TRBD1|TRBV5-4
CASSPRTGSLGNEQFF
TGTGCCAGCAGCCCACGGACAGGGAGTTTGGGCAATGAGCAGTTCTTC
>TRBJ2-1|NA|NA|TRBV10-3
CAIGDYNEQFF
TGTGCCATCGGAGATTACAATGAGCAGTTCTTC
>TRBJ1-3|few|NA|TRBV19
CASSPIDRAGGNTIYF
TGTGCCAGTAGTCCCATCGATCGAGCGGGAGGAAACACCATATATTTT
>TRBJ1-5|NA|NA|TRBV28
CASSIQGLDQPQHF
TGTGCCAGCAGTATACAGGGCTTGGATCAGCCCCAGCATTTT
>TRBJ1-5|NA|TRBD1|TRBV6-5
CASNHGQGMNQPQHF
TGTGCCAGCAACCACGGACAGGGTATGAATCAGCCCCAGCATTTT
>TRBJ2-5|NA|TRBD1|TRBV7-9
CASSLATGQGALKVTQYF
TGTGCCAGCAGCTTAGCGACTGGACAGGGGGCGCTGAAAGTGACCCAGTACTTC
>TRBJ1-1|NA|TRBD1|TRBV5-4
CASSSTGTGGTEAFF
TGTGCCAGCAGCTCCACCGGGACAGGGGGAACTGAAGCTTTCTTT
>TRBJ1-1|NA|NA|TRBV5-4
CASSLARNTEAFF
TGTGCCAGCAGCTTGGCCAGAAACACTGAAGCTTTCTTT
>TRBJ1-2|NA|TRBD1|TRBV5-1
CASSSGQRGYGYTF
TGCGCCAGCAGCTCGGGACAGCGGGGGTATGGCTACACCTTC
>TRBJ2-3|NA|NA|TRBV2
CASEGMADTQYF
TGTGCCAGCGAGGGCATGGCGGATACGCAGTATTTT
>TRBJ2-5|NA|TRBD1|TRBV6-5
CASARGPWETQYF
TGTGCCAGCGCAAGGGGGCCTTGGGAGACCCAGTACTTC
>TRBJ2-5|NA|NA|TRBV18
CASSRGRAYQETQYF
TGTGCCAGCTCACGGGGCAGGGCCTACCAAGAGACCCAGTACTTC
>TRBJ2-3|once|TRBD2|TRBV7-9
CASSLRGASGGLTDTQYF
TGTGCCAGCAGCTTACGAGGGGCCTCGGGGGGGCTGACAGATACGCAGTATTTT
>TRBJ2-5|few|TRBD2|TRBV9
CASSATSGPGTQYF
TGTGCCAGCAGCGCTACTAGCGGCCCGGGGACCCAGTACTTC
>TRBJ1-1|NA|NA|TRBV6-6
CASGDRQDLNTEAFF
TGTGCCAGCGGCGATAGACAGGACTTGAACACTGAAGCTTTCTTT
>TRBJ2-3|NA|TRBD1|TRBV7-9
CASSWTGPRRTDTQYF
TGTGCCAGCAGCTGGACAGGCCCGAGGAGAACAGATACGCAGTATTTT